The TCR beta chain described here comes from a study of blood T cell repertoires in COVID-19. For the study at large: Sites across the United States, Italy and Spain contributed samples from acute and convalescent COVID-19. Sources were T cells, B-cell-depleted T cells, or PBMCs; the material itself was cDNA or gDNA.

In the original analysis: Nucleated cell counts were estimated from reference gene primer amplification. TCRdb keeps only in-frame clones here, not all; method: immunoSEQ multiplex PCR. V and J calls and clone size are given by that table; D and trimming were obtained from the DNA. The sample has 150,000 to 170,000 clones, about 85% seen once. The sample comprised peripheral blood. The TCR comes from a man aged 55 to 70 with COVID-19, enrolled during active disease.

The CDR3 loop is CASSLVPTANTEAFF. In DNA form, the CDR3 reads TGCGCCAGCAGCTTGGTTCCAACAGCGAACACTGAAGCTTTCTTT. The V and J genes are TRBV5-1 and TRBJ1-1; D unresolved. The V end was cut by 0 bases, the J end by 1 base, with 10 bases between. This CDR3 is built from 15 residues. CDR1 is SGHRS, CDR2 YFSETQ, per germline.